Given below is one T cell receptor beta chain in context. The CDR3 is 16 amino acids. Germline CDR1 and CDR2: LGHNA and YSLEER. V gave up 0 bases and J gave up 0 bases; unmatched junction bases: 4. This sample is drawn from a study of blood T cell repertoires in COVID-19. In the study overall: There were acute and convalescent COVID-19 samples, and they came from the United States, Italy and Spain. T cells, B-cell-depleted T cells, or PBMCs provided the cDNA or gDNA that served as material.

Repertoires were generated with immunoSEQ multiplex PCR, while TCRdb's copy carries only in-frame clones and drops some. The sample has about 200,000 clones, over 75% seen once. Specimen: peripheral blood. This receptor was obtained from an elderly woman with active or convalescent COVID-19. This rearrangement joins TRBV4-3 to TRBJ2-7, with TRBD2 matching 8 bases. CDR3 in amino acids: CASSQEFGGGSYEQYF. Here the CDR3 DNA reads TGCGCCAGCAGCCAAGAATTCGGGGGGGGCTCCTACGAGCAGTACTTC.